This is a list of T cell receptor beta chains from one sample in a study of brain metastases from non-small cell lung cancer. The protocol was immunoSEQ multiplex PCR, while the TCRdb copy is restricted to in-frame clones and leaves out a portion. The sample lists approximately 5,100 clones, approximately 85% seen once, with 5.9% in the top ten. Sequencing used primary lung tumor tissue. These receptors all come from a donor at least 40 years old with non-small cell lung cancer. Each CDR3 is given with its conserved first and last residue. Fields, in order: D gene, J gene, V gene, CDR3 DNA, CDR3 protein. The D gene is left open where the match is weak.

D: .; J: TRBJ1-6; V: TRBV19; DNA: TGTGCCAGTAGTATAGATCTCCGGACTTATAATTCACCCCTCCACTTT; CDR3: CASSIDLRTYNSPLHF
D: .; J: TRBJ2-7; V: TRBV5-1; DNA: TGCGCCAGCAGCTTGGACGGGAGCGTCTCTGACGAGCAGTACTTC; CDR3: CASSLDGSVSDEQYF
D: TRBD2; J: TRBJ2-7; V: TRBV19; DNA: TGTGCCAGTAAAGGGACTAGCGGAGCCTACGAGCAGTACTTC; CDR3: CASKGTSGAYEQYF
D: .; J: TRBJ1-3; V: TRBV9; DNA: TGTGCCAGCAGCGTAGTCGGGGGATCGGGAAACACCATATATTTT; CDR3: CASSVVGGSGNTIYF
D: TRBD2; J: TRBJ2-7; V: TRBV28; DNA: TGTGCCAGCAGTGGGACTACGAGGAACGAGCAGTACTTC; CDR3: CASSGTTRNEQYF
D: .; J: TRBJ1-5; V: TRBV2; DNA: TGTGCCAGCAGTGTGAGTAACAATCAGCCCCAGCATTTT; CDR3: CASSVSNNQPQHF
D: .; J: TRBJ1-3; V: TRBV28; DNA: TGTGCCAGCAGGGCAAATGGAAACACCATATATTTT; CDR3: CASRANGNTIYF
D: .; J: TRBJ1-1; V: TRBV7-9; DNA: TGTGCCAGCACCCGGGGCGAGAACACTGAAGCTTTCTTT; CDR3: CASTRGENTEAFF
D: TRBD2; J: TRBJ2-7; V: TRBV14; DNA: TGTGCCAGCAGCCCGCGGACTAGCCCCCGAGGGTACGAGCAGTACTTC; CDR3: CASSPRTSPRGYEQYF
D: .; J: TRBJ1-5; V: TRBV5-8; DNA: TGTGCCAGCAGCTCCGGGAGGGAAGGCCAACCCCAGCATTTT; CDR3: CASSSGREGQPQHF
D: .; J: TRBJ2-5; V: TRBV28; DNA: TGTGCCAGCGGAGGCTACATGAAGACCCAGTACTTC; CDR3: CASGGYMKTQYF
D: .; J: TRBJ1-4; V: TRBV7-2; DNA: TGTGCCAGCAGCTTAGGGTCCAGCGAAAAACTGTTTTTT; CDR3: CASSLGSSEKLFF
D: .; J: TRBJ2-7; V: TRBV24-1; DNA: TGTGCCACCAGTGATTTAAGTAGACCCTACGAGCAGTACTTC; CDR3: CATSDLSRPYEQYF
D: .; J: TRBJ1-1; V: TRBV29-1; DNA: TGCAGCGTTTCTCAGGTCAACACTGAAGCTTTCTTT; CDR3: CSVSQVNTEAFF
D: TRBD2; J: TRBJ2-5; V: TRBV7-3; DNA: TGTGCCAGCAGCTGGGGGCTAGCGGGAATGAAGGAGACCCAGTACTTC; CDR3: CASSWGLAGMKETQYF